The 5 T cell receptor beta chains below were found in one sample sequenced in a study of blood T cell repertoires in COVID-19. Repertoires were generated with immunoSEQ multiplex PCR, while TCRdb's copy carries only in-frame clones and drops some. This repertoire shows some 180,000 clones, around 83% found once; its top ten account for less than 15%. Input material: peripheral blood. These receptors were taken from a human donor in a cohort sampled during active COVID-19.

The chain employs TRBV6-5 and TRBJ2-2; D possibly corresponds to TRBD2 (5 bases). The CDR3 is 15 amino acids. V lost 0 bases and J 4 bases, leaving 9 bases between the germline ends. Germline loops: CDR1 MNHEY, CDR2 SVGAGI. The CDR3 is CASSYSGESTGELFF. CDR3 DNA: TGTGCCAGCAGTTACTCGGGAGAGTCCACCGGGGAGCTGTTTTTT.

The chain employs TRBV27 and TRBJ2-5; a weak D match, TRBD2 (6 bases). The CDR3 is made up of 16 amino acids. Germline assignment: CDR1 MNHEY and CDR2 SMNVEV (reference sequence). Trimming took 0 bases from V and 2 from J, leaving 13 bases between them. CDR3 bases: TGTGCCAGCAGTTTATCGTTCGGGGGAGAACAAGAGACCCAGTACTTC. Translated, it gives CASSLSFGGEQETQYF.

The V gene is TRBV3-1 (or the pseudogene TRBV3-2), the J gene TRBJ2-5; D gene ambiguous. Trimming cost V 0 bases and J 5 bases, with 4 bases left between them. This CDR3 spans 12 amino acids. Germline CDR1 reads LGHDT; CDR2 reads YNNKEL (reference sequence). In DNA, the CDR3 is TGTGCCAGCAGCCAAGACCGGGAGACCCAGTACTTC. It is translated as CASSQDRETQYF.

The rearrangement links TRBV12-3 or TRBV12-4 to TRBJ2-3; D uncertain. This CDR3 comprises 12 residues. V was shortened by 5 bases and J by 0 bases, with 3 bases between the two germline ends. The CDR3 coding sequence is TGTGCCAGCAGTACTAGCACAGATACGCAGTATTTT. This gives the protein CASSTSTDTQYF.

The chain uses TRBV6-8 and TRBJ2-2; D remains unclear. V lost 9 bases, J lost 6 bases, and 8 bases lay in between. Germline CDR1 and CDR2: MNHGY and SAAAGT. The CDR3 extends over 11 amino acids. The DNA of the CDR3 is TGTGCCAGGTCGGTGCCCGGGGAGCTGTTTTTT. This encodes CARSVPGELFF.